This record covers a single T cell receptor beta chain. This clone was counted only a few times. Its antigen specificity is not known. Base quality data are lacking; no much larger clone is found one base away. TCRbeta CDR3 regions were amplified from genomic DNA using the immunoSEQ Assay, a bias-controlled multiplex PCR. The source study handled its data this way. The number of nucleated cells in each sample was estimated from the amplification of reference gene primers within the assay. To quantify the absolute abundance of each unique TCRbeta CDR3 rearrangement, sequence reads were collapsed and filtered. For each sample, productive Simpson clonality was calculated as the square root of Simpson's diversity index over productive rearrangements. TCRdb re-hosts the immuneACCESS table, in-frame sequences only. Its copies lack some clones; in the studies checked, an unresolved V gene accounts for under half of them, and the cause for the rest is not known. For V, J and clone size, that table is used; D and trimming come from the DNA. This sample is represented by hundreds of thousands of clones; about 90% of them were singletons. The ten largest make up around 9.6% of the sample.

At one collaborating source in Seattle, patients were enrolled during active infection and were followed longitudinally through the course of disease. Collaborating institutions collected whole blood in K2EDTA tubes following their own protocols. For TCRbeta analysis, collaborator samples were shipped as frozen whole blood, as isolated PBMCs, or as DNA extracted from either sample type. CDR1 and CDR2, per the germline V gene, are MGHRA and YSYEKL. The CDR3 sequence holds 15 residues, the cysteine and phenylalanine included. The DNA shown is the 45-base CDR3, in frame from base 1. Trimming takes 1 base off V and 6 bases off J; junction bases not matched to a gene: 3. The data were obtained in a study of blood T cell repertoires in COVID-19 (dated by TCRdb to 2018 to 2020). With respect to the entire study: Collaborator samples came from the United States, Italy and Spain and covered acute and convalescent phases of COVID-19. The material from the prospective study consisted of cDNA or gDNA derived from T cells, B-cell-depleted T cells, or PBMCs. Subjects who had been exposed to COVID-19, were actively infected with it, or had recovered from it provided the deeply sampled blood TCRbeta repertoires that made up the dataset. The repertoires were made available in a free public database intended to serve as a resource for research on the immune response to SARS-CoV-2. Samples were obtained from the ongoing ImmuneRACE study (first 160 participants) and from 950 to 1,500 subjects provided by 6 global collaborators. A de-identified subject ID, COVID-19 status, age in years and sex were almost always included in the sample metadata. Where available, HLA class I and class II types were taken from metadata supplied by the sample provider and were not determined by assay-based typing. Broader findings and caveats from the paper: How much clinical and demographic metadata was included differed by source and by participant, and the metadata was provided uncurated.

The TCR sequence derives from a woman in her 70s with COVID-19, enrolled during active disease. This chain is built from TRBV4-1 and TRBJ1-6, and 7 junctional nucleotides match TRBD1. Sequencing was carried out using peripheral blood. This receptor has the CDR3 CASSQGGQFNSPLHF. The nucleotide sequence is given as TGCGCCAGCAGCCAAGGGGGACAGTTTAATTCACCCCTCCACTTT.